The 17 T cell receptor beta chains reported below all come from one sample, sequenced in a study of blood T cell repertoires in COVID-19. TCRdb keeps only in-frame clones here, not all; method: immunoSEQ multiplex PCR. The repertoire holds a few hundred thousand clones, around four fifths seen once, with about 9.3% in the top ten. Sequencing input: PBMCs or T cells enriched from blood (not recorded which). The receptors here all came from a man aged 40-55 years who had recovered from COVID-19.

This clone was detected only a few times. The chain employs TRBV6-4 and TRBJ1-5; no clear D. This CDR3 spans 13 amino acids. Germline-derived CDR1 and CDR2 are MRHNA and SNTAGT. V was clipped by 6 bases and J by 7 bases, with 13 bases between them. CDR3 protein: CASSEGMGQPQHF. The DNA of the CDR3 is TGTGCCAGCAGCGAGGGTATGGGACAGCCCCAGCATTTT.

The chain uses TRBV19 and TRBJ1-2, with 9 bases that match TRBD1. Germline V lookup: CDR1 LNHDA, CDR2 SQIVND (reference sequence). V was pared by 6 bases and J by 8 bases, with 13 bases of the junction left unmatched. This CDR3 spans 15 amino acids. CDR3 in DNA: TGTGCCAGTAGACTTCCCGGGACAGGGACGGGCGGCTACACCTTC. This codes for CASRLPGTGTGGYTF.

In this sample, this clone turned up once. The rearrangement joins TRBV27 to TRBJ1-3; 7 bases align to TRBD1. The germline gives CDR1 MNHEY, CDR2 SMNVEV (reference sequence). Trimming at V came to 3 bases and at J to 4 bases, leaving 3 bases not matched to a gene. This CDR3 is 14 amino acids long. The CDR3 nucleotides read TGTGCCAGCAGTTTGGACAGGTCGGGAAACACCATATATTTT. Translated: CASSLDRSGNTIYF.

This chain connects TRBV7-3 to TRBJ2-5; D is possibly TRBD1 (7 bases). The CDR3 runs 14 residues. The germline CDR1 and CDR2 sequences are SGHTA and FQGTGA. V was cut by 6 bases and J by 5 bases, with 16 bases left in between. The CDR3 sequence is CASSSTGAGETQYF. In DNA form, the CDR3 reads TGTGCCAGCAGTTCTACAGGGGCGGGGGAGACCCAGTACTTC.

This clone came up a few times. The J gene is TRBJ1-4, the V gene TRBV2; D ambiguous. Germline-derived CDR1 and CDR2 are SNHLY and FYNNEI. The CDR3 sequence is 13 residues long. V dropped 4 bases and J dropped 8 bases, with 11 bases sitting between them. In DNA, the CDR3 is TGTGCCAGCAGTGTGAGAGAAATGGAAAAACTGTTTTTT. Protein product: CASSVREMEKLFF. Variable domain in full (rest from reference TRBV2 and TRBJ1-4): EPEVTQTPSHQVTQMGQEVILRCVPISNHLYFYWYRQILGQKVEFLVSFYNNEISEKSEIFDDQFSVERPDGSNFTLKIRSTKLEDSAMYFCASSVREMEKLFFGSGTQLSVL.

CDR3 sequence (DNA): TGCGCCAGCAGCTCCCGGCGGGGACCCTACGAGCAGTACTTC. Amino acids: CASSSRRGPYEQYF. This rearrangement joins TRBV5-1 to TRBJ2-7, with D possibly TRBD2 on 6 matching bases. Trimming shortened V by 3 bases and J by 2 bases, and 12 bases separated the two germline ends. The V gene's germline CDR1 is SGHRS and CDR2 YFSETQ. The CDR3 length is 14 residues.

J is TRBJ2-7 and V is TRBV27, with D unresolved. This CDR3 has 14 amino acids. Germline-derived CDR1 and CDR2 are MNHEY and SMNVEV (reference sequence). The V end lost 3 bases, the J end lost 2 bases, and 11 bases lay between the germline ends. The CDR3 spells CASSLSPIAYEQYF. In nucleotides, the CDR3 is TGTGCCAGCAGTTTGAGCCCGATAGCCTACGAGCAGTACTTC.

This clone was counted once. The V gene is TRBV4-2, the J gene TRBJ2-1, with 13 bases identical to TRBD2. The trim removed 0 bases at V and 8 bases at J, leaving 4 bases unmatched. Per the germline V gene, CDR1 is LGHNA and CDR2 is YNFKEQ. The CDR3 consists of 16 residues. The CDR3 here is CASSQETSGRAYEQFF. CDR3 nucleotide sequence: TGTGCCAGCAGCCAAGAAACTAGCGGGAGGGCCTATGAGCAGTTCTTC.

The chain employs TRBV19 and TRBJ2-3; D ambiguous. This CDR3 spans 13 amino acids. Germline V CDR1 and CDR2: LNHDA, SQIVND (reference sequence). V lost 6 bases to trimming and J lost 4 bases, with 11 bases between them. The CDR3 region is CASSRVSPDTQYF. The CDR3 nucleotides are TGTGCCAGTAGCCGGGTATCTCCAGATACGCAGTATTTT.

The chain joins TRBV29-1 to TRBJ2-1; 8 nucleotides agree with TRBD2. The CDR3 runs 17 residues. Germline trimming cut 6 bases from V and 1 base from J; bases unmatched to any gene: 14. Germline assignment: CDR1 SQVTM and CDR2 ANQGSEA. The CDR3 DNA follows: TGCAGCGTCCCCGGGGGGGCGTTGGGTCGGTCCTACAATGAGCAGTTCTTC. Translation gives CSVPGGALGRSYNEQFF.

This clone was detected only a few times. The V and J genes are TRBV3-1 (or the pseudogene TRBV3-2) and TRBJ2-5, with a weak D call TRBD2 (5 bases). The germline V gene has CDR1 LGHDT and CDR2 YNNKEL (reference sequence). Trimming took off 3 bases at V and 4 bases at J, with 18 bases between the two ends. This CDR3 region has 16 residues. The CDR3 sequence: CASSQWSGLDGETQYF. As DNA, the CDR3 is TGTGCCAGCAGCCAGTGGAGCGGATTGGACGGAGAGACCCAGTACTTC.

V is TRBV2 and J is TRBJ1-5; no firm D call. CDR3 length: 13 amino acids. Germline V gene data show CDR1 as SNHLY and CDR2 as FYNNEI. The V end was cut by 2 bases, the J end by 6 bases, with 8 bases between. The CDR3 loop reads CASSESGIQPQHF. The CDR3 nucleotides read TGTGCCAGCAGTGAATCGGGGATTCAGCCCCAGCATTTT. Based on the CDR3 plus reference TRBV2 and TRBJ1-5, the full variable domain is EPEVTQTPSHQVTQMGQEVILRCVPISNHLYFYWYRQILGQKVEFLVSFYNNEISEKSEIFDDQFSVERPDGSNFTLKIRSTKLEDSAMYFCASSESGIQPQHFGDGTRLSIL.

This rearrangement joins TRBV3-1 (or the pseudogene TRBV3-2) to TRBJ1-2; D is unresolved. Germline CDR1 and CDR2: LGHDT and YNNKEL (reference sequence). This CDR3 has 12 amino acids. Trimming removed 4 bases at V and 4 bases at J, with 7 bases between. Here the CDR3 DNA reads TGTGCCAGCAGCCCTGGCCTCTATGGCTACACCTTC. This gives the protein CASSPGLYGYTF.

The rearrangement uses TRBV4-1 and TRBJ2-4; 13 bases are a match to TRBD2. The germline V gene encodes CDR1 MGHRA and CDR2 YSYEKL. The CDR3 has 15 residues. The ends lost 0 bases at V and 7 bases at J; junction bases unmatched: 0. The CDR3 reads CASSQELAGGNIQYF. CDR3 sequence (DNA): TGCGCCAGCAGCCAAGAACTAGCGGGAGGGAACATTCAGTACTTC.

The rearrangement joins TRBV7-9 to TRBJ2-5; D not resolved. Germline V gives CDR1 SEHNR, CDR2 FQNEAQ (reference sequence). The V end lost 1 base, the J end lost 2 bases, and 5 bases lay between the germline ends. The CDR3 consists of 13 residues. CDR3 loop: CASSLDSQETQYF. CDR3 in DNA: TGTGCCAGCAGCTTAGACAGTCAAGAGACCCAGTACTTC.

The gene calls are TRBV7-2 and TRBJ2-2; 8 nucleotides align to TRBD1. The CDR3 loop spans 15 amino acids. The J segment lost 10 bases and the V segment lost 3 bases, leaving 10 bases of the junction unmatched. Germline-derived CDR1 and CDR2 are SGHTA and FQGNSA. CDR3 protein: CASSFGQGRLLELFF. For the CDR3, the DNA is TGTGCCAGCAGCTTTGGACAGGGTCGGTTGCTGGAGCTGTTTTTT.

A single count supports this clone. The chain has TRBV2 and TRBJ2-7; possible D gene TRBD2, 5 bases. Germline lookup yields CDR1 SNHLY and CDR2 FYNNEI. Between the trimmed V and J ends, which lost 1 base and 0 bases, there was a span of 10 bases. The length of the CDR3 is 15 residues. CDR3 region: CASSEGGVYSYEQYF. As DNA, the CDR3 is TGTGCCAGCAGTGAAGGGGGAGTATACTCCTACGAGCAGTACTTC.